The rows below give T cell receptor beta chains drawn from one sample of a study of early T cells in non-severe SARS-CoV-2 infection. One entry per CDR3 protein, called by TCRdb with MiXCR from the 5' RACE reads. The table shows approximately 28,000 distinct CDR3 sequences, with about 4% occurring only once. Sequenced material: whole blood. The source of these receptors is an adult who was a healthcare worker with PCR-confirmed SARS-CoV-2 infection or an uninfected control (not recorded which). Each CDR3 is given with its conserved first and last residue. Fields, in order: J gene, clone size, D gene, V gene, CDR3 DNA, CDR3 protein. A D gene is named only where the DNA matches it firmly. Clone size appears in some rows only: once, few, many, or a class for an expanded clone.

>TRBJ1-1|-|-|TRBV2
TGTGCCAGCAGGAGACCCACTGAAGCTTTCTTT
CASRRPTEAFF
>TRBJ2-2|-|-|TRBV7-3
TGTGCCAGCAGCCCAGGGAACACCGGGGAGCTGTTTTTT
CASSPGNTGELFF
>TRBJ1-1|many|TRBD1|TRBV20-1
TGCAGTGCTTTCATCGACAGGGCGGGCACTGAAGCTTTCTTT
CSAFIDRAGTEAFF
>TRBJ2-7|many|-|TRBV11-2
TGTGCCAGCAGCTTAGCGTCGGAGCAGTACTTC
CASSLASEQYF
>TRBJ2-2|few|-|TRBV7-3
TGTGCCAGCACCTTGACCCCCACCGGGGAGCTGTTTTTT
CASTLTPTGELFF
>TRBJ2-2|many|TRBD1|TRBV7-2
TGTGCCAGCAGCTTCAAGGGGGCCGACACCGGGGAGCTGTTTTTT
CASSFKGADTGELFF
>TRBJ2-1|many|-|TRBV7-2
TGTGCCAGCAGCTTAGCGAATAGCGATGAGCAGTTCTTC
CASSLANSDEQFF
>TRBJ1-1|-|-|TRBV5-1
TGCGCCAGCAGCTCGACAGAGGCGAACACTGAAGCTTTCTTT
CASSSTEANTEAFF
>TRBJ1-2|many|-|TRBV4-1
TGCGCCAGCAGCCAAGTTTCAGTTCCCTATGGCTACACCTTC
CASSQVSVPYGYTF
>TRBJ2-4|many|-|TRBV11-1
TGTGCCAGCAGCCAAGCTAGAGGGAGCCGAGCCAAAAACATTCAGTACTTC
CASSQARGSRAKNIQYF
>TRBJ2-3|-|TRBD2|TRBV4-2
TGTGCCAGCAGCCAAGATTCCCTAGCGGGGATACGCACAGATACGCAGTATTTT
CASSQDSLAGIRTDTQYF
>TRBJ1-5|few|-|TRBV20-1
TGCAGTGGTCTCACAGGCCGGCTCCCCTATAGCAATCAGCCCCAGCATTTT
CSGLTGRLPYSNQPQHF
>TRBJ1-1|many|-|TRBV29-1
TGCAGCGTTGAAGACCCCGGGGCCAGGGAAGCTTTCTTT
CSVEDPGAREAFF
>TRBJ2-3|many|TRBD1|TRBV20-1
TGCAGTGCTAGCTGTCCAGGGGGCGTCATAGATACGCAGTATTTT
CSASCPGGVIDTQYF
>TRBJ2-1|-|-|TRBV7-6
TGTGCCAGCAGCGCGACTGGGGAGAAGCAGTTCTTC
CASSATGEKQFF
>TRBJ2-3|few|-|TRBV6-2/TRBV6-3
TGTGCCAGCAGCCCCGTCGGGGGAGAGACAGATACGCAGTATTTT
CASSPVGGETDTQYF
>TRBJ2-1|many|-|TRBV9
TGTGCCACAGGGGCTAGACCGAAGTACAATGAGCAGTTCTTC
CATGARPKYNEQFF
>TRBJ2-7|many|TRBD2|TRBV20-1
TGCAGTGCTAGACTAGCGGGAGGTAGCGAGCAGTACTTC
CSARLAGGSEQYF
>TRBJ2-3|medium-sized|-|TRBV27
TGTGCCAGCAGTTTTCTGATGGGGAAAACAGATACGCAGTATTTT
CASSFLMGKTDTQYF
>TRBJ2-5|many|-|TRBV5-4
TGTGCCAGTCTCCCCTTCCCGGGTATCCAAGAGACCCAGTACTTC
CASLPFPGIQETQYF
>TRBJ2-7|many|-|TRBV12-3/TRBV12-4
TGTGCCAGCAGTCTCACCCACGAGCAGTACTTC
CASSLTHEQYF
>TRBJ2-1|many|TRBD2|TRBV7-9
TGTGCCACCGCCCTAGGTAGCGGGAGAGTGGGCGAGCAGTTCTTC
CATALGSGRVGEQFF
>TRBJ2-1|many|-|TRBV11-3
TGTGCCAGCAGCAAGAGAGCACCCCGCTCCTACAATGAGCAGTTCTTC
CASSKRAPRSYNEQFF
>TRBJ2-7|few|TRBD2|TRBV19
TGTGCCAGTAGTTACGGGGGGAACTACGAGCAGTACTTC
CASSYGGNYEQYF
>TRBJ1-1|many|-|TRBV6-1
TGTGCCAGCAGTGTACTACAGTCGGGGAACACTGAAGCTTTCTTT
CASSVLQSGNTEAFF
>TRBJ1-2|many|-|TRBV3-1
TGTGCCAGCAGCCAAGGCGGACAGAACTATGGCTACACCTTC
CASSQGGQNYGYTF